What follows are 27 T cell receptor beta chains derived from one specimen sequenced in a study of graft-versus-host responses after intestinal transplantation. Produced via immunoSEQ multiplex PCR; TCRdb's table is partial and in-frame only. The top ten hold roughly 3% of the sample, which has roughly 23,000 clones, around 80% seen once. Intraepithelial and lamina propria lymphocytes were isolated from graft specimens. The sequenced sample was ileum tissue, obtained 12 days after intestinal transplant. These receptors were collected from a human patient who received an intestinal transplant, so some T cells may come from the graft donor.

The chain combines TRBV7-9 with TRBJ1-5; D is ambiguous. CDR3 length: 13 amino acids. Trimming took 1 base from V and 4 from J, leaving 5 bases between them. Per the germline V gene, CDR1 is SEHNR and CDR2 is FQNEAQ (reference sequence). For the CDR3, the DNA is TGTGCCAGCAGCTTAGGCGAGAATCAGCCCCAGCATTTT. Amino acid sequence: CASSLGENQPQHF.

This clone was counted a single time. As DNA, the CDR3 is TGTGCCAGCAGTTACTCGGGGGGGCGAGGAAACACCATATATTTT. Its translation: CASSYSGGRGNTIYF. This chain joins TRBV6-5 and TRBJ1-3; the D gene is possibly TRBD1 (6 bases). This CDR3 has 15 residues. The germline V gene has CDR1 MNHEY and CDR2 SVGAGI. V was trimmed by 0 bases and J by 4 bases, leaving 10 bases between them.

This chain links TRBV27 with TRBJ2-1, with TRBD2 identical over 7 bases. The trim removed 5 bases at V and 8 bases at J, leaving 12 bases unmatched. Germline-derived CDR1 and CDR2 are MNHEY and SMNVEV (reference sequence). The CDR3 is 15 amino acids. CDR3 residues: CASSPRGLLIHEQFF. As DNA, the CDR3 is TGTGCCAGCAGTCCAAGGGGACTATTGATCCATGAGCAGTTCTTC.

This clone has just one count. The CDR3 DNA reads TGTGCCAGCAGCTTAGGGGCGGAGACCCAGTACTTC. Protein product: CASSLGAETQYF. The J gene is TRBJ2-5, the V gene TRBV7-2; D uncertain. The V gene's germline CDR1 is SGHTA and CDR2 FQGNSA. Trimming took 1 base from V and 5 from J, leaving 5 bases between them. The CDR3 sequence is 12 residues long.

The chain couples TRBV5-4 to TRBJ2-7; perhaps TRBD1 as D (6 bases). The CDR3 is 14 residues long. From germline, CDR1 is SGHNT and CDR2 YYREEE (reference sequence). V was pared by 0 bases and J by 3 bases, with 10 bases between. CDR3 in amino acids: CASSLDPDSYEQYF. The CDR3 bases are TGTGCCAGCAGCTTGGACCCGGACAGCTACGAGCAGTACTTC.

This clone was recorded a few times. J is TRBJ2-2 and V is TRBV6-4, with 7 bases that match TRBD2. The trim removed 2 bases at V and 4 bases at J, leaving 1 base unmatched. Per germline, CDR1 MRHNA and CDR2 SNTAGT. The CDR3 has 14 amino acids. CDR3 residues: CASSDGRATGELFF. CDR3 nucleotide sequence: TGTGCCAGCAGTGACGGGAGGGCCACCGGGGAGCTGTTTTTT.

The V and J genes are TRBV6-5 and TRBJ1-1; D may be TRBD1 (5 bases). V lost 0 bases to trimming and J lost 0 bases, with 11 bases between them. The CDR3 extends over 16 amino acids. Looked up from germline, CDR1 is MNHEY and CDR2 is SVGAGI. CDR3 in DNA: TGTGCCAGCAGTTACTCGGATGGGGGGATGAACACTGAAGCTTTCTTT. It is translated as CASSYSDGGMNTEAFF.

The J gene is TRBJ2-7, the V gene TRBV29-1, with TRBD1 as a possible D gene (6 bases). The CDR3 totals 11 residues. Between the trimmed V and J ends, which lost 6 bases and 6 bases, there was a span of 12 bases. Germline CDR1 and CDR2: SQVTM and ANQGSEA. CDR3 protein: CSVLTGPEQYF. The DNA of the CDR3 is TGCAGCGTCCTCACAGGGCCCGAGCAGTACTTC.

In this sample, this clone turned up once. This chain connects TRBV6-5 to TRBJ1-2; perhaps TRBD1 as D (5 bases). The CDR3 consists of 14 residues. Per the germline V gene, CDR1 is MNHEY and CDR2 is SVGAGI. Trimming cost V 6 bases and J 4 bases, with 15 bases left between them. The CDR3 here is CASSRTPTPYGYTF. The CDR3 DNA is TGTGCCAGCAGCCGGACACCAACTCCCTATGGCTACACCTTC.

This clone was detected a few times. The chain joins TRBV2 to TRBJ2-1, with D perhaps matching TRBD2 (7 bases). CDR1 and CDR2 from the germline V gene are SNHLY and FYNNEI. This CDR3 is built from 18 residues. Trimming removed 0 bases from V and 2 bases from J, with 17 bases in between. This chain's CDR3 is CASSEAFWGGLPYNEQFF. The DNA for the CDR3 is TGTGCCAGCAGTGAAGCTTTTTGGGGGGGCTTGCCCTACAATGAGCAGTTCTTC.

There are a few counts of this clone. The chain uses TRBV10-3 and TRBJ2-2, with 8 bases fitting TRBD1. Trimming at V came to 6 bases and at J to 8 bases, leaving 5 bases not matched to a gene. Germline V CDR1 and CDR2: ENHRY, SYGVKD. This CDR3 is 13 amino acids long. CDR3 region: CAIRGQAWGELFF. The CDR3 DNA follows: TGTGCCATCAGGGGACAGGCTTGGGGGGAGCTGTTTTTT.

Only one count was recorded for this clone. The rearrangement uses TRBV2 and TRBJ1-2, with D uncertain. The length of the CDR3 is 11 residues. The germline V gene has CDR1 SNHLY and CDR2 FYNNEI. V was cut by 11 bases and J by 8 bases, with 15 bases left in between. CDR3 sequence reads: CAARLLRGYTF. The CDR3 bases are TGTGCCGCCAGACTGCTCCGGGGCTACACCTTC. Using reference TRBV2 and TRBJ1-2 for the parts outside the CDR3, the full variable domain is EPEVTQTPSHQVTQMGQEVILRCVPISNHLYFYWYRQILGQKVEFLVSFYNNEISEKSEIFDDQFSVERPDGSNFTLKIRSTKLEDSAMYFCAARLLRGYTFGSGTRLTVV.

With respect to this clone: This sample also contains other DNA sequences that code for the same CDR3. The rearrangement uses TRBV6-5 and TRBJ2-7; TRBD2 aligns across 11 bases. There are 16 residues in the CDR3. V shed 2 bases, J shed 2 bases, and the junction held 5 bases outside the gene matches. Germline CDR1 MNHEY, CDR2 SVGAGI. CDR3 nucleotides: TGTGCCAGCAGTTACCAGGGGACTAGCGGACCCTACGAGCAGTACTTC. Amino acids: CASSYQGTSGPYEQYF.

The genes are TRBV7-6 and TRBJ2-1, with TRBD1 as a possible D gene (5 bases). There are 13 residues in the CDR3. V lost 3 bases, J lost 9 bases, and 12 bases lay in between. Germline lookup yields CDR1 SGHVS and CDR2 FNYEAQ. CDR3 bases: TGTGCCAGCAGCTTGGCAGGGTGGGGTGAGCAGTTCTTC. Encoded protein: CASSLAGWGEQFF. Variable domain in full (rest from reference TRBV7-6 and TRBJ2-1): GAGVSQSPRYKVTKRGQDVALRCDPISGHVSLYWYRQALGQGPEFLTYFNYEAQQDKSGLPNDRFSAERPEGSISTLTIQRTEQRDSAMYRCASSLAGWGEQFFGPGTRLTVL.

This clone was recorded only once. The chain links TRBV7-9 to TRBJ2-1; TRBD2 aligns across 12 bases. Trimming took 5 bases from V and 8 from J; bases not matched to a gene: 7. Germline V lookup: CDR1 SEHNR, CDR2 FQNEAQ (reference sequence). The CDR3 loop spans 15 amino acids. The CDR3 sequence: CASSLLAGGIDEQFF. The CDR3 region has the DNA TGTGCCAGCAGCCTTCTAGCGGGGGGGATCGATGAGCAGTTCTTC. The full variable domain, its missing parts supplied by reference TRBV7-9 and TRBJ2-1, is DTGVSQNPRHKITKRGQNVTFRCDPISEHNRLYWYRQTLGQGPEFLTYFQNEAQLEKSRLLSDRFSAERPKGSFSTLEIQRTEQGDSAMYLCASSLLAGGIDEQFFGPGTRLTVL.

The chain links TRBV7-2 to TRBJ2-7, with TRBD1 matching 7 bases. Per germline, CDR1 SGHTA and CDR2 FQGNSA. The CDR3 has 19 residues. The V segment lost 5 bases and the J segment 5 bases; nucleotides outside the gene matches: 24. The CDR3 region has the DNA TGTGCCAGCAGCCGATCACGGCTATTTCTAGGGGGCTGGGAGAACGAGCAGTACTTC. Translation: CASSRSRLFLGGWENEQYF.

The chain recombines TRBV28 with TRBJ2-4, with a weak D call TRBD2 (5 bases). Looked up from germline, CDR1 is MDHEN and CDR2 is SYDVKM. V lost 4 bases to trimming and J lost 9 bases, with 22 bases between them. This CDR3 is 16 amino acids long. In DNA, the CDR3 is TGTGCCAGCAGTTGGCGGACTGGAATTGGTATTATCATTCAGTACTTC. Encoded protein: CASSWRTGIGIIIQYF.

This sequence joins TRBV4-1 and TRBJ2-7, with D possibly being TRBD2 (6 bases). Germline V gene lookup returns CDR1 MGHRA and CDR2 YSYEKL. The CDR3 totals 13 residues. Trimming shortened V by 1 base and J by 7 bases, and 11 bases separated the two germline ends. CDR3 nucleotide sequence: TGCGCCAGCAGCCAAGTTGGAGGGTTTGAGCAGTACTTC. Translation: CASSQVGGFEQYF.

The chain recombines TRBV4-1 with TRBJ2-3, with 9 bases lining up with TRBD1. CDR3 length equals 15 residues. After removal of 1 base from V and 2 bases from J, the junction contained 1 base not matched to a gene. Germline V CDR1 and CDR2: MGHRA, YSYEKL. The CDR3: CASSQGDRDTDTQYF. DNA of the CDR3: TGCGCCAGCAGCCAAGGGGACAGGGACACAGATACGCAGTATTTT.

CDR3 region: CASSPRELTNEKLFF. DNA for the CDR3: TGCGCCAGCAGCCCGAGGGAGTTAACTAATGAAAAACTGTTTTTT. The chain links TRBV5-1 to TRBJ1-4; D uncertain. In germline, CDR1 is SGHRS, CDR2 YFSETQ. Between the trimmed V and J ends, which lost 4 bases and 1 base, there was a span of 11 bases. CDR3 length equals 15 residues.

With regard to this clone: The junction and the germline gene differ at one end; a read error may be behind it. CDR3: CAWSVRPGQGRNTGELFF. Written as DNA, the CDR3 is TGTGCATGGAGTGTCCGACCGGGGCAGGGGAGAAACACCGGGGAGCTGTTTTTT. The genes are TRBV30 and TRBJ2-2, with a weak D call TRBD1 (6 bases). Looked up from germline, CDR1 is GTSNPN and CDR2 is SVGIG (reference sequence). The CDR3 contains 18 residues.

CDR3 coding DNA: TGTGCCAGCAGGCTGGACTCGTACAATGAGCAGTTCTTC. This gives the protein CASRLDSYNEQFF. The chain has TRBV2 and TRBJ2-1; TRBD2 is a possible D gene (5 bases). The CDR3 extends over 13 amino acids. CDR1 is SNHLY, CDR2 FYNNEI, per germline. The V end lost 6 bases, the J end lost 4 bases, and 10 bases lay between the germline ends.

A few counts support this clone. The chain links TRBV27 to TRBJ1-6; a weak D match, TRBD1 (6 bases). Germline V gene data show CDR1 as MNHEY and CDR2 as SMNVEV (reference sequence). Trimming removed 6 bases at V and 14 bases at J, with 11 bases between. The CDR3 loop spans 11 amino acids. The CDR3 nucleotides are TGTGCCAGCAGGTTGGGGGCGGCCCTCCACTTT. It specifies CASRLGAALHF.

V gene TRBV7-2 combines with J gene TRBJ1-1, with TRBD1 as a possible D gene (5 bases). CDR1 and CDR2 (germline): SGHTA, FQGNSA. This CDR3 comprises 13 residues. V lost 2 bases and J lost 9, with 13 bases in between. Here the CDR3 DNA reads TGTGCCAGCAGCTTATCACCGGGACTCCAAGCTTTCTTT. It encodes CASSLSPGLQAFF.

The chain carries TRBV19 and TRBJ2-7; TRBD1 might be the D (5 bases). The CDR3 spans 14 residues. Germline V lookup: CDR1 LNHDA, CDR2 SQIVND (reference sequence). Trimming removed 3 bases at V and 5 bases at J, with 14 bases between. CDR3 residues: CASSMELWGDEQYF. The CDR3 region has the DNA TGTGCCAGTAGTATGGAGTTGTGGGGCGACGAGCAGTACTTC.

The genes are TRBV7-2 and TRBJ1-2; 7 bases agree with TRBD1. Trimming removed 5 bases from V and 4 bases from J; junction bases left unmatched: 4. This CDR3 has 13 residues. Germline V CDR1 and CDR2: SGHTA, FQGNSA. The CDR3 loop reads CASSPRQGYGYTF. In DNA form, the CDR3 reads TGTGCCAGCAGCCCCCGACAGGGCTATGGCTACACCTTC.

The chain uses TRBV28 and TRBJ2-4; 9 bases fit TRBD1. V dropped 5 bases and J dropped 0; count of bases not matched to a gene: 20. Germline CDR1 and CDR2: MDHEN and SYDVKM. This CDR3 contains 21 residues. The CDR3 DNA sequence: TGTGCCAGCAGTCGCGAACGCGACAGGGGGACCTCCGATCTAGCCAAAAACATTCAGTACTTC. Amino acid sequence: CASSRERDRGTSDLAKNIQYF.